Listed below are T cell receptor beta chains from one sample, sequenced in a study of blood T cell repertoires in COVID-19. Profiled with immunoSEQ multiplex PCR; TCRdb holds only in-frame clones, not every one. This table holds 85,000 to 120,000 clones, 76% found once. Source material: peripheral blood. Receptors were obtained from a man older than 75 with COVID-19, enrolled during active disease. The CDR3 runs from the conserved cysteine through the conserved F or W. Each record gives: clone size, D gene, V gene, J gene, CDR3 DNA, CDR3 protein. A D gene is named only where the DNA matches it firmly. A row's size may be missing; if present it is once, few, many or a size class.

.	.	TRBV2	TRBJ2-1	TGTGCCAGCAGTGTAGATTTTTACAATGAGCAGTTCTTC	CASSVDFYNEQFF
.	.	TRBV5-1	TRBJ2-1	TGCGCCAGCAGTCCCCGCAGGTACAATGAGCAGTTCTTC	CASSPRRYNEQFF
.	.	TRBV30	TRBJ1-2	TGTGCCTGGAGCCAAGCCGTTCGGGATGGCTACACCTTC	CAWSQAVRDGYTF
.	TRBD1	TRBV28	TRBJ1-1	TGTGCCAGCAGGCCCTCGACAGGGCTCAACACTGAAGCTTTCTTT	CASRPSTGLNTEAFF
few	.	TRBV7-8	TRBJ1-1	TGTGCCAGCAGCTTAGGGGGAGGGGGTGACACTGAAGCTTTCTTT	CASSLGGGGDTEAFF
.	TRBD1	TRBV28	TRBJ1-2	TGTGCCAGCGGAGTTTATGGGCAGGGGGCCTATGGCTACACCTTC	CASGVYGQGAYGYTF
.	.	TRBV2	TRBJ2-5	TGTGCCAGCAGTGGAGACAGCTCGCTGAAGACCCAGTACTTC	CASSGDSSLKTQYF
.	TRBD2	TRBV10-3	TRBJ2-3	TGTGCCATCAGAGATCTAGCGGGAGGATGGGGCACAGATACGCAGTATTTT	CAIRDLAGGWGTDTQYF
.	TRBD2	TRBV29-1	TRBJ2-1	TGCAGCGTTGAAGAGGGTAGCGGGAGGGTGAGGGTCTACAATGAGCAGTTCTTC	CSVEEGSGRVRVYNEQFF
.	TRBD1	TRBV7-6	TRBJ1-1	TGTGCCAGCAGCTTAGCCGGACAGGGGATGAACACTGAAGCTTTCTTT	CASSLAGQGMNTEAFF
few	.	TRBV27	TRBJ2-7	TGTGCCAGCAGTTTAAGGACAGACCTTTACGAGCAGTACTTC	CASSLRTDLYEQYF
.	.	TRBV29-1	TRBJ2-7	TGCAGCGTTGAAGAAGGGGACAACTCCTACGAGCAGTACTTC	CSVEEGDNSYEQYF
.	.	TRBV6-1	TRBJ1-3	TGTGCCAGCAGTGAAGCTTGGGCAGGGTCTGGAAACACCATATATTTT	CASSEAWAGSGNTIYF
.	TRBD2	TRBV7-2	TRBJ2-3	TGTGCCAGCAGCCCGTCGGTTAGCGGGAGTGGGGATACGCAGTATTTT	CASSPSVSGSGDTQYF
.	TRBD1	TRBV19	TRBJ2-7	TGTGCCACCGACGACAGGGGGCTGAACGAGCAGTACTTC	CATDDRGLNEQYF
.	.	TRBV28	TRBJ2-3	TGTGCCAGCAGTTTCAAAGATACGCAGTATTTT	CASSFKDTQYF
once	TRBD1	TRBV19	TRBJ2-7	TGTGCCAGTGGTCTAGGCCAGGGGGCCGAGTACGAGCAGTACTTC	CASGLGQGAEYEQYF
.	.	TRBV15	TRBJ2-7	TGTGCCACCAGCAGACAGGGTCCCTACGAGCAGTACTTC	CATSRQGPYEQYF
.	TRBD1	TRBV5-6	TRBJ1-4	TGTGCCAGCTCCTCCCCGGGACAGGGTAATGAAAAACTGTTTTTT	CASSSPGQGNEKLFF
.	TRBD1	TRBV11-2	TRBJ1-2	TGTGCCAGCAGCCCCCTCCCAGGGGGCGGATGGCGACTCCGAGGCTACACCTTC	CASSPLPGGGWRLRGYTF
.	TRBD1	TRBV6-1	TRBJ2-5	TGTGCCAGCAGTGAACCGGGACAGGGGGCAGAGACCCAGTACTTC	CASSEPGQGAETQYF
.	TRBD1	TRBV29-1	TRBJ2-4	TGCAGCGCCACAGTGGGACAGGACATTCAGTACTTC	CSATVGQDIQYF
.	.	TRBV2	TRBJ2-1	TGTGCCAGCGGGGCTAGCGCGTCCTACAATGAGCAGTTCTTC	CASGASASYNEQFF
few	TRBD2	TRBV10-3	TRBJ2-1	TGTGCCATCAGTGACCCTGCTAGCGGGAGCTCCTACAATGAGCAGTTCTTC	CAISDPASGSSYNEQFF
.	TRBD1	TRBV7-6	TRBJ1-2	TGTGCCAGCAGCTTAGGGACAGGAGACTTTTTTAACTATGGCTACACCTTC	CASSLGTGDFFNYGYTF
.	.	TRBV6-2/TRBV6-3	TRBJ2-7	TGTGCCAGCAGTTCGCCCAGTGGCCAGGATCCGGACGAGCAGTACTTC	CASSSPSGQDPDEQYF
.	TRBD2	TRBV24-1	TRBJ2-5	TGTGCCACCAGTGACTCCCTGGGACTAGCGGGAGTGGAGACCCAGTACTTC	CATSDSLGLAGVETQYF
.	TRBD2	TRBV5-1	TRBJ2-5	TGCGCCAGCAGCTTGGACGGGACTAGTTTCCAAGAGACCCAGTACTTC	CASSLDGTSFQETQYF
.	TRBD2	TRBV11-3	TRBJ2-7	TGTGCCAGCAGTTCACCTCGACTAGCGGGAGTCCGCTACGAGCAGTACTTC	CASSSPRLAGVRYEQYF
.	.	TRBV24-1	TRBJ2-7	TGTGCCAACGAAGACATGCCTAAAATCTACGAGCAGTACTTC	CANEDMPKIYEQYF
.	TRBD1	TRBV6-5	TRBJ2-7	TGTGCCAGCAGACAGAGGACCCAGGGGGCTGGGGAGCAGTACTTC	CASRQRTQGAGEQYF
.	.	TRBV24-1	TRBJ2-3	TGTGCCACCAGTGATTGGGCAGGGGCGGCGGATACGCAGTATTTT	CATSDWAGAADTQYF
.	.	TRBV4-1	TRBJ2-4	TGCGCCAGCAGCCAAGAAATTCGGGATACAAGGACTCAGTACTTC	CASSQEIRDTRTQYF
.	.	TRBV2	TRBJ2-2	TGTGCCAGCAGTGTAGAAGCGCTGAACACCGGGGAGCTGTTTTTT	CASSVEALNTGELFF
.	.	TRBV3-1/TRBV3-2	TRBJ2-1	TGTGCCAGCAGCCACTCCAGCGGAATCTACAATGAGCAGTTCTTC	CASSHSSGIYNEQFF
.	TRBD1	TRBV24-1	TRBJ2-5	TGTGCCACCAGTGATCCTACTCCGGGACAGGGGGCCCAAGAGACCCAGTACTTC	CATSDPTPGQGAQETQYF
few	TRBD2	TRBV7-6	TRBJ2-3	TGTGCCAGCAGCCTACGGACTAGCGGGAGACGAGAAAGCACAGATACGCAGTATTTT	CASSLRTSGRRESTDTQYF
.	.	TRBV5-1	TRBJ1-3	TGCGCCAGCAGCGAGGGACATCTGAGCTCTGGAAACACCATATATTTT	CASSEGHLSSGNTIYF